This section outlines one TCR beta chain sequence together with its context. Its specific antigen is unknown. No qualities accompany the bases; no much larger clone lies one base away. The sample comes from a study of cytomegalovirus exposure and HLA in healthy donors (dated by TCRdb to the late 2010s). About the full investigation: According to an earlier analysis of 587 of the donors, about 179 million T cells yielded some 110 million unique TCR beta sequences and approximately 300 Gb of sequence data. Class I and class II HLA loci were covered by the typing at four-digit resolution. The aim of the study was to test whether cataloging public T cell receptors could identify signatures of past pathogen exposure. To predict cytomegalovirus infection status, the study brought together high-throughput TCR immunosequencing, statistical association of individual TCRs with disease status, and machine learning. Every repertoire in the discovery cohort had been generated on one and the same sequencing platform. In an earlier analysis of 500 to 650 of the donors, high-throughput TCR beta sequencing was used to judge whether each TCR beta V gene segment behaved as functional or pseudogenic. A later genetic analysis used genome-wide SNP genotypes for 398 of the 666 donors, treating that subset as a discovery cohort. Of the roughly 390 genotyped donors, 65% to 90% were placed in the genetic ancestry cluster associated with self-reported Caucasian donors. Besides the first cohort of approximately 670 subjects, a separate validation cohort made up of 90 to 150 different subjects was used. On average, 235,054 unique TCR beta nucleotide sequences were sequenced per donor among a few hundred genotyped donors of the cohort, with roughly 18% of those sequences being non-productive. A later analysis re-analyzed previously published TCR beta repertoires from roughly 690 donors and added high-resolution HLA genotyping to study TCR occurrence patterns. Donor age, sex, ethnicity and CMV serostatus were collected together with the repertoire data. The later analysis used no new phenotypic data to find candidate immune exposures, relying instead on TCR beta sequences and their occurrence across donors. Roughly five DR-DQ haplotypes were handled as single units for association and clustering because linkage in the cohort was strong. The number of typed donors differed by locus: roughly 620-630 for A, B, C, DRB1 and DQB1; 522 for DQA1; 606 for DPA1; and about 450 for DPB1. An early release covering more than 500 HLA-typed donors comprised about 300 gigabases of sequencing data and around 85 million unique TCR sequences. The T cell repertoires of 670 or so subjects were profiled by immunosequencing and related to cytomegalovirus serostatus. The study at large found these results: A further reported finding was that TCR beta sequences accurately predicted the HLA-A and HLA-B alleles for most subjects in the first cohort. Most TCR sequences were seen in very few donors, while some public TCRs were found in many individuals. A cluster of highly shared sequence variants was judged likely to represent a technical artifact of the sequencing pipeline. The study gave a list of about 150 TCR beta chains associated with cytomegalovirus. HLA typing was unavailable for some donors at each locus, so association tests used only the typed subset. When HLA alleles, especially DR and DQ, strongly co-occurred, attributing TCR associations to individual alleles was difficult. An earlier analysis of approximately 600 of the donors showed that most TCR beta V segments appeared in productive rearrangements either about 87% or about 30% of the time, which broadly matched IMGT annotations. In a later genetic analysis, fewer N-insertions in productive TCRs were reported among donors in an Asian-associated ancestry cluster than the roughly 670-donor mean. In a later genetic analysis, a missense DCLRE1C variant was associated with V-gene and J-gene trimming of TCR beta chains, and the association was replicated in an independent cohort. In a later analysis, HLA-associated TCR beta chains showed more clonal expansion and lower generation probabilities than non-associated chains that were equally common. In a later analysis, most CMV-associated TCR beta chains were found to appear HLA-restricted, with HLA associations seemingly driven largely by CMV exposure. The authors suggested that the approach could potentially be generalized to other disease states and immunological phenotypes. Presence/absence analyses assumed roughly uniform sequencing depth across donors, an assumption that may not hold. Correlated functional status among segregating V segments might reflect linkage disequilibrium, but an unknown experimental factor could not be ruled out. Several of the top co-occurrence clusters appeared to be linked to parvovirus B19, influenza, CMV and Epstein-Barr virus, according to a later analysis. In this cohort, only TCR beta chains were sequenced, and detectable features were limited by the absence of alpha or paired-chain data. About 17 rarely observed V segments, including chromosome 9 orphons, were excluded from the earlier analysis of a few hundred of the donors because counts were too low. Some IMGT-functional V segments, including TRBV6-2 and TRBV6-3, could not be distinguished by the 87-base-pair reads and were therefore excluded. A later analysis associated about 17,000 TCR beta sequences with specific HLA alleles at a false discovery rate of 0.05. The classifier was reported to diagnose cytomegalovirus status with high specificity and sensitivity in both the original and validation cohorts. In a later analysis, the rate of TCR association differed among HLA loci, with DRB1 alleles having the most associated TCRs and HLA-C alleles having the fewest. For the cohort, immune exposure information was limited to CMV serostatus. Three of the identified cytomegalovirus-associated TCR beta chains were confirmed in vitro to be specific for cytomegalovirus antigens.

Library method: the immunoSEQ multiplex PCR assay. For the multiplex PCR, a mixture combining 60 forward primers for TCR Vbeta segments and 13 reverse primers for TCR Jbeta segments was used. A multiplex PCR assay on genomic DNA amplified the CDR3 region of rearranged TCR beta genes. The amplified TCR beta libraries were sequenced on the Illumina HiSeq System as 87-base-pair reads. In the source study's methods: A later analysis tallied around 87 million unique TCR beta chains across the 640 or so repertoires, and around 9.9 million of those chains were shared by two or more donors. A nearest-neighbor algorithm error-corrected the raw reads and collapsed the reads into unique sequences, merging closely related sequences to remove PCR and sequencing errors. Alignment of CDR3 sequences to IMGT reference sequences was used to assign V, D and J gene segments. Each retained sequence needed at least a six-nucleotide match to both a V gene segment and a J gene segment. Rearrangements were classified as productive when the CDR3 lacked stop codons and remained in frame with V and J, and all other rearrangements were classified as non-productive. CDR3 was defined according to IMGT convention as the region running from the second conserved V-encoded cysteine to the conserved J-encoded phenylalanine. The earlier analysis of 587 of the donors excluded sequences that lacked an unambiguous match to a single V gene segment. An earlier analysis of over 450 of the donors classified V segments as functional when productive rearrangements were above 56.7% and as segregating when the standard deviation between donors was above 5%. A statistical classification framework was built to diagnose cytomegalovirus status from the catalog of TCR beta chain sequences. In a later analysis, TCR nucleotide sequences were compared against IMGT/GENE-DB human TR gene sequences so that V and J genes could be assigned. In a later analysis, CDR3 sequences and most-parsimonious VDJ recombination scenarios were assigned using the TCRdist pipeline. In a later analysis, each TCR beta chain was defined by its CDR3 amino acid sequence together with its V-gene family, and reads without a unique V-gene family were excluded. A later analysis removed 550 to 700 highly shared, low-generation-probability nucleotide sequences to deal with suspected cross-contamination and a sequencing artifact. For each public chain, a later analysis derived a clonal expansion index from normalized ranks of inferred template counts within each repertoire. A later analysis computed generation probabilities with a VDJ recombination model fitted to out-of-frame rearrangements, and checked the results against IGoR. In a later analysis, hypergeometric tests were used to score TCR-TCR, TCR-HLA and TCR-CMV co-occurrence, with a repertoire-size bias correction applied to TCR pairs. To estimate false discovery rates, a later analysis permuted the HLA or CMV assignments 20 times. In a later analysis, co-occurring TCRs were grouped using DBSCAN, with TCRdist sequence similarity added in when clustering inside HLA-allele-positive subsets. Repertoires with fewer than 30,000 or more than 120,000 public chains, plus five repertoires with anomalous nucleotide sharing, were excluded from co-occurrence clustering. Here the immuneACCESS table is served through TCRdb, limited to in-frame sequences with V and J called. Missing clones are a known gap in these copies; in checked studies unresolved V genes cover under half, and the rest lacks a known reason. V and J calls and clone size come straight from that table; D and trimming were deduced from the DNA. The sample contains over 100,000 clones, 73% of them found a single time. The top ten hold approximately 8.4% of the sample.

The cohort was made up of about 670 healthy bone marrow donors. All cohort members were sampled while nominally healthy, although unrecorded immune exposures were likely present. The donor tested CMV seronegative, placing the donor among the 300 to 400 seronegative members of the cohort. A peripheral blood sample was provided by each donor, and peripheral blood mononuclear cells were used for TCR beta sequencing. Genomic DNA extraction from the blood cell samples was performed with the Qiagen DNeasy Blood Extraction Kit. The germline V gene encodes CDR1 MNHEY and CDR2 SVGAGI. The cysteine opens and the phenylalanine closes a CDR3 of 14 amino acids. Just CDR3 DNA is preserved here, 42 bases in frame from base 1. V loses 2 bases at its end and J loses 4 bases; junction bases beyond the gene matches: 4.

The chain links TRBV6-5 with TRBJ1-2, with 7 bases matching TRBD1. This sequence originates from a man between 35 and 55 years old in good health and CMV-seronegative. Source material: PBMCs. The nucleotide sequence reads TGTGCCAGCAGTTACAATGCAGGGGGCTATGGCTACACCTTC. It translates as CASSYNAGGYGYTF.